The next 10 T cell receptor beta chains were all read from a single sample in a study of blood T cell repertoires in COVID-19. Some clones are missing from TCRdb's copy, which holds only in-frame ones; the method was immunoSEQ multiplex PCR. The sample includes about 220,000 clones, under 90% seen only once; the top ten take less than 20%. The sample taken for sequencing was peripheral blood. The receptors were sampled from a man aged 30 to 45 with active or convalescent COVID-19.

The chain joins TRBV9 to TRBJ2-3, with D unresolved. Trimming stripped 6 bases from V and 1 base from J, with 6 bases between. The CDR3 length is 12 residues. Germline CDR1 SGDLS, CDR2 YYNGEE. This CDR3 is CASKGGTDTQYF. The CDR3 nucleotides are TGTGCCAGCAAAGGAGGCACAGATACGCAGTATTTT.

The chain combines TRBV28 with TRBJ1-3; D remains ambiguous. The germline V and J ends were trimmed by 2 bases and 1 base, with 12 bases remaining between them. This CDR3 region has 16 residues. Looked up from germline, CDR1 is MDHEN and CDR2 is SYDVKM. As DNA, the CDR3 is TGTGCCAGCAGTTTAAGAAGAGGAGGGTCTGGAAACACCATATATTTT. Amino acids: CASSLRRGGSGNTIYF.

The CDR3 DNA sequence: TGTGCCAGCAGTAGGGGCGGGACGGACTATGGCTACACCTTC. Protein sequence: CASSRGGTDYGYTF. The V gene is TRBV27, the J gene TRBJ1-2; tentative D call: TRBD1 (5 bases). V shed 5 bases and J shed 3 bases, with 13 bases lying between them. Looked up from germline, CDR1 is MNHEY and CDR2 is SMNVEV (reference sequence). CDR3 length: 14 amino acids.

The chain joins TRBV7-9 to TRBJ1-4; 7 bases are shared with TRBD1. The J segment lost 3 bases and the V segment lost 3 bases, leaving 4 bases of the junction unmatched. Germline CDR1 is SEHNR and CDR2 is FQNEAQ (reference sequence). The CDR3 sequence is 15 residues long. CDR3 residues: CASSFWDSPNEKLFF. The CDR3 region has the DNA TGTGCCAGCAGCTTTTGGGACAGCCCTAATGAAAAACTGTTTTTT.

The chain combines TRBV13 with TRBJ2-7, with 8 bases aligning to TRBD1. In germline, CDR1 is PRHDT, CDR2 FYEKMQ (reference sequence). The CDR3 is 15 residues long. Trimming cost V 5 bases and J 2 bases; bases outside gene matches: 8. The CDR3 region has the DNA TGTGCCAGCAGCCCAACGGGACAGGCACCCTACGAGCAGTACTTC. This translates into CASSPTGQAPYEQYF. The full variable domain, in which reference TRBV13 and TRBJ2-7 provide the parts outside the CDR3, is AAGVIQSPRHLIKEKRETATLKCYPIPRHDTVYWYQQGPGQDPQFLISFYEKMQSDKGSIPDRFSAQQFSDYHSELNMSSLELGDSALYFCASSPTGQAPYEQYFGPGTRLTVT.

This clone was counted between two and nine times. This chain uses TRBV28 with TRBJ2-1; D is perhaps TRBD1 (6 bases). The CDR3 is 14 residues long. V lost 2 bases and J 4 bases, leaving 9 bases between the germline ends. Germline V CDR1 and CDR2: MDHEN, SYDVKM. The CDR3 loop is CASSLPQGYNEQFF. CDR3 nucleotides: TGTGCCAGCAGTTTACCCCAGGGGTACAATGAGCAGTTCTTC.

This clone was seen more than once but under ten times. The chain is built from TRBV30 and TRBJ1-5, with D unresolved. CDR1 and CDR2 (germline): GTSNPN, SVGIG (reference sequence). CDR3 size: 14 residues. Deletions cut 3 bases from V and 3 bases from J, with 12 bases between. The CDR3: CAWRGGGDNQPQHF. In DNA, the CDR3 is TGTGCCTGGAGGGGAGGTGGCGACAATCAGCCCCAGCATTTT.

V is TRBV27 and J is TRBJ2-7; D remains unclear. Deletions cut 2 bases from V and 6 bases from J, with 11 bases between. Germline CDR1 reads MNHEY; CDR2 reads SMNVEV (reference sequence). The CDR3 is 13 amino acids. The CDR3 loop reads CASSLGLRREQYF. The CDR3, as DNA: TGTGCCAGCAGTTTAGGGCTCCGCCGCGAGCAGTACTTC.

Worth noting for this clone: This CDR3 is also generated by other DNA sequences in the sample. This chain links TRBV3-1 (or the pseudogene TRBV3-2) with TRBJ1-1; maybe TRBD1 (6 bases). The V end lost 0 bases, the J end lost 4 bases, and 9 bases lay between the germline ends. Germline-derived CDR1 and CDR2 are LGHDT and YNNKEL (reference sequence). There are 14 residues in the CDR3. The CDR3 nucleotides are TGTGCCAGCAGCCAAGAAGGGACAAGCACTGAAGCTTTCTTT. It is translated as CASSQEGTSTEAFF.

This clone was found a few times. It differs at one base from a far larger clone, so likely a read error. The V and J genes are TRBV4-1 and TRBJ1-6; possibly TRBD1 for D (5 bases). This CDR3 contains 16 residues. CDR1 is MGHRA, CDR2 YSYEKL, per germline. CDR3 amino acids: CACSPLGGSYNSPLHF. The CDR3, as DNA: TGCGCCTGCAGCCCCCTGGGGGGCTCCTATAATTCACCCCTCCACTTT.